This T cell receptor (beta chain) came from a study of cytomegalovirus exposure and HLA in healthy donors. The CDR3 is 14 amino acids. Germline-derived CDR1 and CDR2 are GTSNPN and SVGIG (reference sequence). V lost 4 bases, J lost 7 bases, and 7 bases stayed unmatched. Use of 60 Vbeta and 13 Jbeta primers characterized the PCR. The protocol was immunoSEQ multiplex PCR, while the TCRdb copy is restricted to in-frame clones and leaves out a portion. The listing contains approximately 150,000 clones. The V call is TRBV30, the J call TRBJ1-4, with TRBD1 matching over 9 bases. Sequencing input: PBMCs. This TCR came from a male donor in good health and CMV-seronegative. CDR3 in amino acids: CAWTPGTGFEKLFF. In DNA, the CDR3 is TGTGCCTGGACCCCCGGGACAGGGTTTGAAAAACTGTTTTTT.